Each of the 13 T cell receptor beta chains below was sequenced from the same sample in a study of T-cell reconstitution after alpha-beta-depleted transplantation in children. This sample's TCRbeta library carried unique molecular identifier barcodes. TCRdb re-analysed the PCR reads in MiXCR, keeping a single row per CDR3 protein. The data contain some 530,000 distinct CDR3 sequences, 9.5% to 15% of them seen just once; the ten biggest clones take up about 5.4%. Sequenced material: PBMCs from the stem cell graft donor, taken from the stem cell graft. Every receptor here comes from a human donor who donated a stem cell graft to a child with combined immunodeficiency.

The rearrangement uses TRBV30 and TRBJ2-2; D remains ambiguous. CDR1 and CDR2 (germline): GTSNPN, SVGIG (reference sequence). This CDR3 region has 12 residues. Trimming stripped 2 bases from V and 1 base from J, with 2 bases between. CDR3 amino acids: CAWSKNTGELFF. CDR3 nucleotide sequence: TGTGCCTGGAGTAAGAACACCGGGGAGCTGTTTTTT. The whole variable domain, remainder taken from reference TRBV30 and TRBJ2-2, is SQTIHQWPATLVQPVGSPLSLECTVEGTSNPNLYWYRQAAGRGLQLLFYSVGIGQISSEVPQNLSASRPQDRQFILSSKKLLLSDSGFYLCAWSKNTGELFFGEGSRLTVL.

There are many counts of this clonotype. CDR3 coding DNA: TGTGCCAGCAGCTTCTTTCCTAGGGATCACTATGGCTACACCTTC. Its protein is CASSFFPRDHYGYTF. This chain joins TRBV4-2 and TRBJ1-2; D call uncertain. This CDR3 has 15 residues. Trimming took off 5 bases at V and 3 bases at J, with 16 bases between the two ends. CDR1 is LGHNA, CDR2 YNFKEQ, per germline.

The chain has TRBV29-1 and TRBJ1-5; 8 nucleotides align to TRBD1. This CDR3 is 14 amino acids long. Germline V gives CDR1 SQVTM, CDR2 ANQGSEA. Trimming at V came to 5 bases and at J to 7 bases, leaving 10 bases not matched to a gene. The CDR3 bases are TGCAGCGTTTCCGGGACAGGTCTTTGGCAGCCCCAGCATTTT. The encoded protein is CSVSGTGLWQPQHF. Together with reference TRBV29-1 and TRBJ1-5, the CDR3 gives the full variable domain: SAVISQKPSRDICQRGTSLTIQCQVDSQVTMMFWYRQQPGQSLTLIATANQGSEATYESGFVIDKFPISRPNLTFSTLTVSNMSPEDSSIYLCSVSGTGLWQPQHFGDGTRLSIL.

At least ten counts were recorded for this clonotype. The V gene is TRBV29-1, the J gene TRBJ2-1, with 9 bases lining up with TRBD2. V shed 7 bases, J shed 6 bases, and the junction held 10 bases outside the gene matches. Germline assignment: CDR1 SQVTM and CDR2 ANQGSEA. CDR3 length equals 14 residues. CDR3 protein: CSAAGGEYSNEQFF. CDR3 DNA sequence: TGCAGCGCAGCGGGGGGCGAGTATTCCAATGAGCAGTTCTTC.

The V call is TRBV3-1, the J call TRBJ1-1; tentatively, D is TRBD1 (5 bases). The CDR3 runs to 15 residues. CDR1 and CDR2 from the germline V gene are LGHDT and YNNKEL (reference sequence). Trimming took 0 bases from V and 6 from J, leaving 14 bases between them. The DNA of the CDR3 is TGTGCCAGCAGCCAAGACCGAAAGGGGTGGGCTGAAGCTTTCTTT. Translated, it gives CASSQDRKGWAEAFF.

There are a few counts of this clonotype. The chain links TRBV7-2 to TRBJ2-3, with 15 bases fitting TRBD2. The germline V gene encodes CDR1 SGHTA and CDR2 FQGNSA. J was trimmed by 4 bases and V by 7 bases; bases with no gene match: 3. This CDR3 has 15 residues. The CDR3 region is CASMWTSGRADTQYF. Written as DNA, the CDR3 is TGTGCCAGCATGTGGACTAGCGGGAGGGCAGATACGCAGTATTTT.

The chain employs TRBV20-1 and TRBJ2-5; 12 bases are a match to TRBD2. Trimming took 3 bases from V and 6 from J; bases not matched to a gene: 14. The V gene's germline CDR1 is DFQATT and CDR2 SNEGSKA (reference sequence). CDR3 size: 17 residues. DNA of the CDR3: TGCAGTGCTAGTTTTGGGCCAGGGACTAGCGGGCGAAAGACCCAGTACTTC. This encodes CSASFGPGTSGRKTQYF.

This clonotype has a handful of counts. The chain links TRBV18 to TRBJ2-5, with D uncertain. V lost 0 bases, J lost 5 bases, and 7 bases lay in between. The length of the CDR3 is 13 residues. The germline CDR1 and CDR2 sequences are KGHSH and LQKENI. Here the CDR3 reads CASSPPTRETQYF. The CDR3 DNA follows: TGTGCCAGCTCACCACCAACGAGGGAGACCCAGTACTTC. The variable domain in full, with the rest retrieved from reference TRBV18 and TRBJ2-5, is NAGVMQNPRHLVRRRGQEARLRCSPMKGHSHVYWYRQLPEEGLKFMVYLQKENIIDESGMPKERFSAEFPKEGPSILRIQQVVRGDSAAYFCASSPPTRETQYFGPGTRLLVL.

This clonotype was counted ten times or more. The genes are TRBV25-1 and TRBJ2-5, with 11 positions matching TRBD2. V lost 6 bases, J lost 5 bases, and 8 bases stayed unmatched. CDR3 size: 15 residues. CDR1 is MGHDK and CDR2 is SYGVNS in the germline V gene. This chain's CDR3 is CASRPGLAVTETQYF. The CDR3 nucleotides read TGTGCCAGCAGGCCGGGACTAGCGGTTACGGAGACCCAGTACTTC.

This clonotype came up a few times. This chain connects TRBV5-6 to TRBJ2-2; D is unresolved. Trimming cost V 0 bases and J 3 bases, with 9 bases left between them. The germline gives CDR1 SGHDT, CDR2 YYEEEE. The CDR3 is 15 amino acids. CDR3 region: CASSLDFTYTGELFF. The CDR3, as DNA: TGTGCCAGCAGCTTGGATTTTACCTACACCGGGGAGCTGTTTTTT.

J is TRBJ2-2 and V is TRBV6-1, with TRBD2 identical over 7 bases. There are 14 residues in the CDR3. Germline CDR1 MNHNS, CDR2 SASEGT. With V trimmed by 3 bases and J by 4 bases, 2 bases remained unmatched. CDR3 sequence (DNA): TGTGCCAGCAGTGAGCGGGAGCCCACCGGGGAGCTGTTTTTT. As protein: CASSEREPTGELFF.

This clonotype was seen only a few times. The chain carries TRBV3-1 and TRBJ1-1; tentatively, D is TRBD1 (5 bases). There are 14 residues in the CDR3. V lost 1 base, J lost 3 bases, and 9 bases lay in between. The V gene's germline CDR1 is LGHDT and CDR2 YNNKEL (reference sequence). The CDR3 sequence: CASSQAREDTEAFF. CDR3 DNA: TGTGCCAGCAGCCAAGCCAGGGAGGACACTGAAGCTTTCTTT.

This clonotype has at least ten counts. CDR3 protein: CASSQTNYGYTF. In nucleotides, the CDR3 is TGTGCCAGCAGCCAGACAAACTATGGCTACACCTTC. V and J are TRBV4-2 and TRBJ1-2; D not resolved. Germline values: CDR1 LGHNA, CDR2 YNFKEQ. The CDR3 is 12 amino acids. V lost 3 bases and J 2 bases, leaving 4 bases between the germline ends.